This TCR beta chain was observed in a study of T and B cells in COVID-19 patients. Study at large: COVID-19 patients gave peripheral blood either during active infection or after recovery. Findings of the study overall: Active COVID-19 showed highly clonal TRB repertoires; recovery showed diversity and richness above healthy donors. In COVID-19 patients, T cell receptor beta variable and joining gene use was reportedly strongly skewed.

BIOMED2 TRB-A/B primer pools were used in multiplex TRB PCR. TCRdb analysed the multiplex PCR reads with MiXCR anew, one entry per CDR3 protein. The repertoire consists of 8,700 or so distinct CDR3 sequences, with about 32% occurring once and the leading ten covering 22%. Blood genomic DNA input for TRB amplification was about 240-550 ng. Concerning this clonotype: Its cognate antigen is unknown.

Sequencing used blood. The sequence was collected from a human donor who had recovered from COVID-19.

CDR3 sequence reads: CASSLQGPFGYTF. In DNA, the CDR3 is TGTGCCAGCAGCTTGCAGGGCCCCTTTGGCTACACCTTC. V and J are TRBV5-6 and TRBJ1-2, with D perhaps TRBD1 (5 bases). The CDR3 extends over 13 amino acids. Germline-derived CDR1 and CDR2 are SGHDT and YYEEEE. V was pared by 1 base and J by 7 bases, with 11 bases between.